A selection of T cell receptor beta chains follows, all from one sample in a study of T cells in localized non-small cell lung cancer. Libraries were prepared by immunoSEQ multiplex PCR; TCRdb keeps only in-frame clonotypes and omits some of them. This table holds about 52,000 clones, around 86% found once. The sequencing here drew on PBMCs, taken before any cancer treatment. The receptors originated from a female donor with stage II lung adenocarcinoma. Each CDR3 is given with its conserved first and last residue. Fields, in order: clone size, V gene, D gene, J gene, CDR3 DNA, CDR3 protein. The D gene is left open where the match is weak. Some rows have no size entry. The others give once, few or many, or a class for an expanded clone.

>NA|TRBV19|TRBD2|TRBJ2-7
TGTGCCAGTAGTCTAGGGGCGGGGGAGACCTACGAGCAGTACTTC
CASSLGAGETYEQYF
>NA|TRBV5-1|NA|TRBJ2-7
TGCGCCAGCAGCTTGGAACAGGGCCCGACCTACGAGCAGTACTTC
CASSLEQGPTYEQYF
>NA|TRBV4-1|TRBD1|TRBJ2-5
TGCGCCAGCAGCCAAAATCCTACGGGACAGGGGGCTGAAGTGAAAGAGACCCAGTACTTC
CASSQNPTGQGAEVKETQYF
>NA|TRBV11-2|NA|TRBJ2-2
TGTGCCAGCAGCTCGGGACATAGGAACACCGGGGAGCTGTTTTTT
CASSSGHRNTGELFF
>NA|TRBV27|NA|TRBJ1-1
TGTGCCAGCAGGGGGGTAGAGAACACTGAAGCTTTCTTT
CASRGVENTEAFF
>NA|TRBV6-6|NA|TRBJ1-4
TGTGCCAGCAGTTACTCGAGCCCCGAAACTAATGAAAAACTGTTTTTT
CASSYSSPETNEKLFF
>few|TRBV2|NA|TRBJ1-1
TGTGCCAGCAGTCAGGGACCGAGGACTGAAGCTTTCTTT
CASSQGPRTEAFF
>NA|TRBV27|NA|TRBJ2-2
TGTGCCAGCAGTTTATATTCCGGGAAACTCAACACCGGGGAGCTGTTTTTT
CASSLYSGKLNTGELFF
>NA|TRBV27|TRBD1|TRBJ1-1
TGTGCCAGCAGCGCGGACAGGGGAGGTTTGGGGAACACTGAAGCTTTCTTT
CASSADRGGLGNTEAFF
>NA|TRBV5-8|TRBD1|TRBJ1-5
TGTGCCAGCAGCTTGGACAGGGGGTATCAGCCCCAGCATTTT
CASSLDRGYQPQHF
>NA|TRBV9|TRBD1|TRBJ1-2
TGTGCCAGCAGCGCCACGCCAGGGGGGTATGGCTACACCTTC
CASSATPGGYGYTF
>NA|TRBV5-1|NA|TRBJ1-1
TGCGCCAGCAGCTCCGACCCAGGAGGGACTGAAGCTTTCTTT
CASSSDPGGTEAFF
>NA|TRBV6-1|NA|TRBJ1-1
TGTGCCAGCATCACTAAGGGGAACGCTGACACTGAAGCTTTCTTT
CASITKGNADTEAFF
>few|TRBV27|NA|TRBJ1-1
TGTGCCAGCAGGCTCGAGGGGGACACTGAAGCTTTCTTT
CASRLEGDTEAFF
>NA|TRBV30|NA|TRBJ2-5
TGTGCCTGGAAGGACTTCGGAGGAGAGCAGTACTTC
CAWKDFGGEQYF
>NA|TRBV7-9|TRBD1|TRBJ2-7
TGTGCCAGCAGCTTAGGACAGGGGGGCGGGGAGCAGTACTTC
CASSLGQGGGEQYF
>NA|TRBV6-5|NA|TRBJ2-7
TGTGCCAGCAGTTACTCGAAGACGGTTACCTACGAGCAGTACTTC
CASSYSKTVTYEQYF
>few|TRBV6-5|NA|TRBJ1-2
TGTGCCAGCAGTTACTCGCGACAGAACTATGGCTACACCTTC
CASSYSRQNYGYTF
>NA|TRBV5-1|TRBD2|TRBJ2-5
TGCGCCAGCAGCTTAAGCGGGGCACAAGAGACCCAGTACTTC
CASSLSGAQETQYF
>NA|TRBV14|NA|TRBJ1-1
TGTGCCAGCAGCCTCAATCCGGGACAAGGTGCTGAAGCTTTCTTT
CASSLNPGQGAEAFF
>NA|TRBV7-8|NA|TRBJ2-7
TGTGCCAGCAGCTTAACGTCAGGCGAGCAGTACTTC
CASSLTSGEQYF
>NA|TRBV5-8|NA|TRBJ1-6
TGTGCCAGCAGTTCCGGGGGCGGCTCACCCCTCCACTTT
CASSSGGGSPLHF
>once|TRBV10-3|NA|TRBJ1-1
TGTGCCATCAGTGATGGGGGTAAGGGGAACACTGAAGCTTTCTTT
CAISDGGKGNTEAFF
>NA|TRBV5-4|TRBD2|TRBJ2-3
TGTGCCAGCAGCTTGAGCGGGGGGAGCACAGATACGCAGTATTTT
CASSLSGGSTDTQYF
>NA|TRBV2|NA|TRBJ1-6
TGTGCCAGCAGACCTACCGCGGGGGCCCGAAATTCACCCCTCCACTTT
CASRPTAGARNSPLHF
>NA|TRBV18|NA|TRBJ2-2
TGTGCCAGCTCACCCTTCCTCGGGCAGTCGAACACCGGGGAGCTGTTTTTT
CASSPFLGQSNTGELFF
>NA|TRBV14|NA|TRBJ1-1
TGTGCCAGCAGCCAAGCATTCCCGCCGAGCCGTAAGAACACTGAAGCTTTCTTT
CASSQAFPPSRKNTEAFF
>NA|TRBV2|NA|TRBJ2-3
TGTGCCAGCAAAGGAGAGCTGAATACGCAGTATTTT
CASKGELNTQYF
>NA|TRBV6-5|TRBD1|TRBJ2-3
TGTGCCAGCAGAAGGACAGGTAGTACAGATACGCAGTATTTT
CASRRTGSTDTQYF
>once|TRBV5-1|NA|TRBJ1-2
TGCGCCAGCAGCCCGGACGGATTCTATGGCTACACCTTC
CASSPDGFYGYTF
>NA|TRBV14|TRBD2|TRBJ2-7
TGTGCCAGCAGCCAAGCCGGGGGGGGCCCCGAGCAGTACTTC
CASSQAGGGPEQYF
>NA|TRBV6-6|NA|TRBJ2-7
TGTGCCAGCAGTTACTCGATCTCAAGTTCCCACGAGCAGTACTTC
CASSYSISSSHEQYF